These 29 T cell receptor beta chains were all obtained from the same sample, sequenced in a study of T cells in Graves' hyperthyroidism and ophthalmopathy. The investigators amplified TCR beta CDR3 regions from RNA transcripts. HTBI primers were the set used in a first-round RT-PCR of the TCR CDR3. TCRdb re-analysed the multiplex PCR reads in MiXCR, keeping a single row per CDR3 protein. This table holds hundreds of thousands of distinct CDR3 sequences, about two fifths found once. Source material: blood. These TCRs come from a man in his late teens or twenties with Graves' hyperthyroidism.

Worth noting for this clonotype: A read error may be the cause here, since a much bigger clone is one base away. The J gene is TRBJ1-2, the V gene TRBV5-1; no firm D call. This CDR3 spans 13 amino acids. In germline, CDR1 is SGHRS, CDR2 YFSETQ. The V end was cut by 0 bases, the J end by 9 bases, with 12 bases between. CDR3 amino acids: CASSLAAGRSYTF. CDR3 nucleotide sequence: TGCGCCAGCAGCTTGGCAGCAGGCCGAAGCTACACCTTC.

This clonotype has a handful of counts. The chain employs TRBV27 and TRBJ1-6; D unclear. Trimming left V 6 bases short and J 9 bases short, with 9 bases between. This CDR3 comprises 12 residues. Per germline, CDR1 MNHEY and CDR2 SMNVEV (reference sequence). The CDR3 DNA follows: TGTGCCAGCAGCGCGTTGGGTTCACCCCTCCACTTT. Translation: CASSALGSPLHF.

To note about this clonotype: An end of the junction differs from the germline gene, which may be a read error. The V gene is TRBV12-3 or TRBV12-4, the J gene TRBJ2-6, with D perhaps TRBD2 (6 bases). The CDR3 covers 13 residues. CDR3: CASSPGSGPTSAF. CDR3 DNA sequence: TGTGCCAGCAGCCCCGGGAGTGGCCCTACGTCAGCTTTC.

This clonotype was counted a few times. The chain employs TRBV12-3 or TRBV12-4 and TRBJ2-5, with a weak D call TRBD1 (6 bases). V was shortened by 5 bases and J by 2 bases, with 18 bases between the two germline ends. CDR3 length equals 16 residues. CDR3 amino acids: CASSGSLTGIQETQYF. DNA for the CDR3: TGTGCCAGCAGTGGGTCTCTTACAGGGATTCAAGAGACCCAGTACTTC.

This rearrangement joins TRBV7-9 to TRBJ2-7, with D perhaps matching TRBD1 (6 bases). This CDR3 comprises 14 residues. From germline, CDR1 is SEHNR and CDR2 FQNEAQ (reference sequence). The ends were cut back, 8 bases at V and 1 base at J, with 15 bases in the middle. This chain's CDR3 is CASAPRTASYEQYF. CDR3 DNA: TGTGCCAGCGCCCCGAGGACAGCGTCCTACGAGCAGTACTTC. The variable domain in full, completed from reference TRBV7-9 and TRBJ2-7, reads DTGVSQNPRHKITKRGQNVTFRCDPISEHNRLYWYRQTLGQGPEFLTYFQNEAQLEKSRLLSDRFSAERPKGSFSTLEIQRTEQGDSAMYLCASAPRTASYEQYFGPGTRLTVT.

This clonotype was seen repeatedly, ten times or more. J is TRBJ2-7 and V is TRBV10-3; D may be TRBD1 or TRBD2 (5 bases each). V lost 0 bases to trimming and J lost 3 bases, with 12 bases between them. The germline gives CDR1 ENHRY, CDR2 SYGVKD. CDR3 length equals 15 residues. The DNA for the CDR3 is TGTGCCATCAGTGAGTCCGGGACGCTAGGCTACGAGCAGTACTTC. It specifies CAISESGTLGYEQYF.

The V and J genes are TRBV2 and TRBJ2-7, with TRBD2 identical over 13 bases. Trimming removed 5 bases from V and 6 bases from J; junction bases left unmatched: 7. CDR3 length: 15 residues. CDR1 and CDR2 (germline): SNHLY, FYNNEI. The CDR3 is CASSPGLAGVSEQYF. CDR3 coding DNA: TGTGCCAGCAGTCCAGGACTAGCGGGAGTAAGCGAGCAGTACTTC.

This clonotype has only a few counts. The chain joins TRBV12-3 or TRBV12-4 to TRBJ2-3; D gene ambiguous. CDR3 length: 12 amino acids. V lost 2 bases, J lost 3 bases, and 3 bases lay in between. CDR3 sequence reads: CASSLWTDTQYF. CDR3 sequence (DNA): TGTGCCAGCAGTTTATGGACAGATACGCAGTATTTT.

This clonotype was seen only a few times. J is TRBJ1-1 and V is TRBV19; D might be TRBD1 (6 bases). Between the trimmed V and J ends, which lost 6 bases and 0 bases, there was a span of 14 bases. The CDR3 length is 15 residues. Germline V CDR1 and CDR2: LNHDA, SQIVND (reference sequence). The CDR3 DNA follows: TGTGCCAGTAGATCCCGACAGGCCTTGAACACTGAAGCTTTCTTT. This gives the protein CASRSRQALNTEAFF.

The J gene is TRBJ1-5, the V gene TRBV24-1; 11 nucleotides match TRBD1. There are 17 residues in the CDR3. Germline V CDR1 and CDR2: KGHDR, SFDVKD. The J segment lost 2 bases and the V segment lost 6 bases, leaving 8 bases of the junction unmatched. The chain's CDR3 is CATSRGGTGGGNQPQHF. CDR3 DNA sequence: TGTGCCACCAGTAGGGGGGGGACAGGGGGTGGCAATCAGCCCCAGCATTTT.

This clonotype has a handful of counts. The chain recombines TRBV7-9 with TRBJ2-7; 7 bases fit TRBD2. This CDR3 spans 15 amino acids. Losses at the gene ends were 5 bases for V and 4 bases for J; bases not matched to a gene: 11. From germline, CDR1 is SEHNR and CDR2 FQNEAQ (reference sequence). CDR3 region: CASSPQRGTVYEQYF. The CDR3 nucleotides are TGTGCCAGCAGCCCCCAGCGGGGCACCGTATACGAGCAGTACTTC.

Details on this clonotype: This may be a read error: a much more frequent sequence differs by one nucleotide. The chain couples TRBV7-6 to TRBJ2-2, with D possibly being TRBD2 (6 bases). Germline V gene lookup returns CDR1 SGHVS and CDR2 FNYEAQ. CDR3 length equals 15 residues. CDR3 coding DNA: TGTGCCAGCAGCTTATTCGGGGGAGCGTCCGGGGAGCTGGTTTTT. Translation: CASSLFGGASGELVF.

The table lists this clonotype with many counts. The chain carries TRBV11-2 and TRBJ2-5; TRBD2 might be the D (6 bases). The CDR3 sequence is 13 residues long. The germline gives CDR1 SGHAT, CDR2 FQNNGV. The germline V and J ends were trimmed by 5 bases and 5 bases, with 12 bases remaining between them. The DNA of the CDR3 is TGTGCCAGCAGCACGGGACTGGGCGAGACCCAGTACTTC. Translated, it gives CASSTGLGETQYF. The full variable domain, with the rest looked up from reference TRBV11-2 and TRBJ2-5, is EAGVAQSPRYKIIEKRQSVAFWCNPISGHATLYWYQQILGQGPKLLIQFQNNGVVDDSQLPKDRFSAERLKGVDSTLKIQPAKLEDSAVYLCASSTGLGETQYFGPGTRLLVL.

As concerns this clonotype: One end of the junction fails to match germline, which may point to a read error. V gene TRBV10-3 combines with J gene TRBJ1-3, with unresolved D. This CDR3 is 19 amino acids long. Germline V gene data show CDR1 as ENHRY and CDR2 as SYGVKD. Here the CDR3 reads CASSYQGPGWASAGNTIYF. CDR3 nucleotides: TGTGCCAGCAGTTACCAAGGCCCAGGCTGGGCGTCCGCTGGAAACACCATATATTTT.

Of note for this clonotype: This is likely a read error, given that the CDR3 carries no conserved phenylalanine or tryptophan at its end. The CDR3 nucleotides are TGTGCCAGCAGCCAAGGGGAGCGGGTGAACACTGAAGCTTTCCTT. It codes for CASSQGERVNTEAFL. The chain links TRBV3-1 to TRBJ1-1; the D is unclear. The V gene lost 1 base and the J gene lost 0 bases, with 9 bases spanning the gap. CDR1 is LGHDT and CDR2 is YNNKEL in the germline V gene (reference sequence). This CDR3 has 15 amino acids.

This clonotype was observed at least ten times. The rearrangement uses TRBV16 and TRBJ1-2; D is uncertain. Germline V gene sequence: CDR1 KGHSY, CDR2 FQNENV. The CDR3 extends over 13 amino acids. V was cut by 2 bases and J by 6 bases, with 10 bases left in between. CDR3 sequence (DNA): TGTGCCAGCAGCCAAGTCACCGCTGATGGCTACACCTTC. Its protein product is CASSQVTADGYTF.

V gene TRBV12-3 or TRBV12-4 combines with J gene TRBJ1-4; weak D call: TRBD1 (6 bases). This CDR3 has 14 amino acids. Trimming pared 4 bases from V and 11 bases from J, leaving 17 bases between. CDR3 nucleotide sequence: TGTGCCAGCAGTTACTCGAACGGGGGGCTTAAACTGTTTTTT. Its translation: CASSYSNGGLKLFF.

With regard to this clonotype: A read error may explain this, as a much larger clone is one base away. The chain joins TRBV7-9 to TRBJ1-6; weak D call: TRBD1 (5 bases). Per the germline V gene, CDR1 is SEHNR and CDR2 is FQNEAQ (reference sequence). The CDR3 is made up of 11 amino acids. Trimming removed 5 bases at V and 15 bases at J, with 11 bases between. CDR3 amino acids: CASSARQGLHF. In DNA, the CDR3 is TGTGCCAGCAGCGCCCGGCAGGGCCTCCACTTT.

This chain uses TRBV19 with TRBJ2-5; possible D gene TRBD2, 5 bases. Germline loops: CDR1 LNHDA, CDR2 SQIVND (reference sequence). The V gene lost 3 bases and the J gene lost 6 bases, with 14 bases spanning the gap. The CDR3 extends over 14 amino acids. The CDR3 DNA reads TGTGCCAGTAGTATCCTCGGGCGCGGGCAGACCCAGTACTTC. It encodes CASSILGRGQTQYF.

The V gene is TRBV5-5, the J gene TRBJ2-7; possibly TRBD1 for D (5 bases). The CDR3 length is 14 residues. The V end lost 0 bases, the J end lost 3 bases, and 10 bases lay between the germline ends. CDR1 SGHKS and CDR2 YYEKEE come from the germline V gene (reference sequence). The CDR3 reads CASSLGAGNYEQYF. Here the CDR3 DNA reads TGTGCCAGCAGCTTGGGGGCAGGGAACTACGAGCAGTACTTC.

This clonotype was detected ten times or more. The rearrangement links TRBV7-9 to TRBJ1-3; perhaps TRBD1 as D (5 bases). The V gene's germline CDR1 is SEHNR and CDR2 FQNEAQ (reference sequence). V lost 1 base and J lost 13, with 8 bases in between. The CDR3 has 11 residues. The CDR3 nucleotides read TGTGCCAGCAGCTTAGGACAGTGGATATATTTT. Amino acids: CASSLGQWIYF.

In the case of this clonotype: This CDR3 fails to terminate in the conserved phenylalanine or tryptophan, so it likely reflects a read error. CDR3 loop: CASSPDRGNYGYTL. CDR3 coding DNA: TGTGCCAGCAGCCCGGACAGGGGTAACTATGGCTACACCCTC. The V call is TRBV7-3, the J call TRBJ1-2; 9 positions match TRBD1. The CDR3 has 14 residues. After removal of 5 bases from V and 1 base from J, the junction contained 2 bases not matched to a gene. CDR1 is SGHTA, CDR2 FQGTGA, per germline.

The table lists this clonotype with many counts. At one of its ends the junction is not consistent with the germline gene, which may arise from a read error. V usage is TRBV5-1 and J usage is TRBJ1-5, with 9 nucleotides matching TRBD1. The CDR3 is 14 amino acids. CDR1 and CDR2 (germline): SGHRS, YFSETQ. As DNA, the CDR3 is TGTGCCAGCAGCCTAGGGACAGGGAATCAGCCCCAGCATTTT. Its translation: CASSLGTGNQPQHF.

This clonotype was seen a few times. The rearrangement uses TRBV10-3 and TRBJ1-4; D remains unclear. This CDR3 region has 13 residues. Trimming pared 3 bases from V and 0 bases from J, leaving 2 bases between. The germline CDR1 and CDR2 sequences are ENHRY and SYGVKD. As DNA, the CDR3 is TGTGCCATCAGTGATACAACTAATGAAAAACTGTTTTTT. Its protein product is CAISDTTNEKLFF.

This clonotype was found many times. This rearrangement joins TRBV29-1 to TRBJ2-7; D may be TRBD2 (6 bases). The CDR3 runs to 14 residues. In germline, CDR1 is SQVTM, CDR2 ANQGSEA. V was clipped by 6 bases and J by 9 bases, with 24 bases between them. This CDR3 reads CSVARGDGSFVQYF. The CDR3 nucleotides are TGCAGCGTGGCAAGGGGTGACGGGAGTTTTGTGCAGTACTTC.

V gene TRBV6-5 combines with J gene TRBJ1-2, with D perhaps TRBD1 (5 bases). Trimming stripped 6 bases from V and 4 bases from J, with 15 bases between. CDR3 size: 14 residues. The germline gives CDR1 MNHEY, CDR2 SVGAGI. The CDR3 protein is CASSYITDSYGYTF. The CDR3 DNA reads TGTGCCAGCAGCTATATAACTGACAGCTATGGCTACACCTTC.

J is TRBJ1-2 and V is TRBV5-5, with D tentatively TRBD1 (6 bases). The CDR3 has 14 residues. Trimming removed 4 bases at V and 8 bases at J, with 18 bases between. From germline, CDR1 is SGHKS and CDR2 YYEKEE (reference sequence). For the CDR3, the DNA is TGTGCCAGCAGCCAACCTCGGGACATGGTGGGCTACACCTTC. Translation gives CASSQPRDMVGYTF.

The chain couples TRBV19 to TRBJ2-5; weak D call: TRBD2 (6 bases). The germline V and J ends were trimmed by 6 bases and 3 bases, with 17 bases remaining between them. The CDR3 is made up of 15 amino acids. From germline, CDR1 is LNHDA and CDR2 SQIVND (reference sequence). The CDR3 coding sequence is TGTGCCAGTAGCCCTCTACTAGCATACGAAGAGACCCAGTACTTC. Protein sequence: CASSPLLAYEETQYF.

This rearrangement joins TRBV9 to TRBJ1-5; 7 bases fit TRBD1. The germline V gene encodes CDR1 SGDLS and CDR2 YYNGEE. The V and J ends lost 4 bases and 7 bases, in that order; junction bases with no gene match: 8. This CDR3 has 14 amino acids. In DNA form, the CDR3 reads TGTGCCAGCAGCCAAGGGACAGCGCGGCAGCCCCAGCATTTT. Translation: CASSQGTARQPQHF.